This TCR beta chain appears in the sequencing data of a study of control samples from healthy donors and cancer patients. V lost 7 bases and J lost 0; bases outside the gene matches: 7. Looked up from germline, CDR1 is ENHRY and CDR2 is SYGVKD. The CDR3 contains 16 residues. Here immunoSEQ multiplex PCR was the method, and the copy in TCRdb shows in-frame clones only, minus some. This sample has 150,000 to 160,000 clones, with approximately 93% found just once. V gene TRBV10-3 combines with J gene TRBJ2-1; 9 bases are shared with TRBD1. The material sequenced was blood. This clonotype was obtained from a man in his fifties or sixties in good health. Here the CDR3 reads CAIMGQGPYSYNEQFF. CDR3 in DNA: TGTGCCATCATGGGACAGGGCCCTTACTCCTACAATGAGCAGTTCTTC.